The 23 T cell receptor beta chains listed next were all sequenced from one sample in a study of cytomegalovirus exposure and HLA in healthy donors. 13 Jbeta primers and 60 Vbeta primers were used for the PCR. Method: immunoSEQ multiplex PCR; TCRdb's copy keeps in-frame clones and lacks some. The data hold 150,000 or so clones, with roughly 70% observed a single time. The sequenced sample consisted of PBMCs. The source of these receptors is a young man in good health and CMV-seropositive.

The chain carries TRBV7-9 and TRBJ2-7; perhaps TRBD1 as D (6 bases). The CDR3 is made up of 13 amino acids. Germline-derived CDR1 and CDR2 are SEHNR and FQNEAQ (reference sequence). With 8 bases removed from V and 5 bases from J, the gap between germline ends came to 16 bases. The CDR3 loop reads CASLGALSDEQYF. For the CDR3, the DNA is TGTGCCAGCCTGGGGGCCTTAAGTGACGAGCAGTACTTC.

As DNA, the CDR3 is TGTGCCAGCAGCTCCTCAGGGACACGTGAAAAACTGTTTTTT. This sequence encodes CASSSSGTREKLFF. This chain uses TRBV5-4 with TRBJ1-4, with a tentative D call TRBD1 (6 bases). The length of the CDR3 is 14 residues. Looked up from germline, CDR1 is SGHNT and CDR2 is YYREEE (reference sequence). Trimming removed 3 bases at V and 7 bases at J, with 13 bases between.

The chain uses TRBV7-2 and TRBJ2-5; D unresolved. The CDR3 contains 12 residues. Trimming left V 4 bases short and J 5 bases short, with 8 bases between. Germline CDR1 is SGHTA and CDR2 is FQGNSA. The CDR3 coding sequence is TGTGCCAGCAGCTCTAGATACGAGACCCAGTACTTC. This sequence encodes CASSSRYETQYF.

The chain carries TRBV7-9 and TRBJ2-5, with D unresolved. The J call is doubtful: the DNA matches TRBJ2-7 better. CDR1 and CDR2 (germline): SEHNR, FQNEAQ (reference sequence). CDR3 size: 11 residues. The CDR3 region is CASNTEYEQYF. The CDR3 DNA follows: TGTGCCAGCAACACGGAGTACGAGCAGTACTTC.

This clone was seen a handful of times. The chain is built from TRBV19 and TRBJ2-4; 7 bases line up with TRBD2. Looked up from germline, CDR1 is LNHDA and CDR2 is SQIVND (reference sequence). The CDR3 contains 15 residues. V lost 3 bases and J lost 7; bases outside the gene matches: 9. The chain's CDR3 is CASSISEAGRNIQYF. DNA for the CDR3: TGTGCCAGTAGTATTTCCGAGGCCGGGAGGAACATTCAGTACTTC.

The J gene is TRBJ2-5, the V gene TRBV5-5, with 7 bases matching TRBD1. Losses at the gene ends were 1 base for V and 4 bases for J; bases not matched to a gene: 4. Germline V gene data show CDR1 as SGHKS and CDR2 as YYEKEE (reference sequence). The CDR3 spans 14 residues. CDR3 region: CASSLTGTAETQYF. The CDR3 nucleotides are TGTGCCAGCAGCTTGACCGGGACAGCAGAGACCCAGTACTTC.

The chain combines TRBV5-6 with TRBJ2-7; TRBD2 aligns across 7 bases. Unmatched junction bases numbered 12, after V lost 7 bases and J lost 2 bases. The V gene's germline CDR1 is SGHDT and CDR2 YYEEEE. The CDR3 extends over 15 amino acids. The CDR3 nucleotides are TGTGCCAGCGGAAGAAGTCCTAGCGGACCCTACGAGCAGTACTTC. As protein: CASGRSPSGPYEQYF.

The gene calls are TRBV7-2 and TRBJ2-7, with TRBD2 matching over 12 bases. V shed 4 bases, J shed 3 bases, and the junction held 16 bases outside the gene matches. CDR3 length equals 19 residues. Germline-derived CDR1 and CDR2 are SGHTA and FQGNSA. The CDR3 spells CASSSRTSGENLHIYEQYF. CDR3 DNA sequence: TGTGCCAGCAGCTCAAGGACTAGCGGGGAGAACCTACATATCTACGAGCAGTACTTC.

The chain has TRBV29-1 and TRBJ1-2; unclear D gene. The germline V and J ends were trimmed by 5 bases and 4 bases, with 11 bases remaining between them. From germline, CDR1 is SQVTM and CDR2 ANQGSEA. CDR3 length equals 12 residues. The CDR3 spells CSVPRGFYGYTF. In DNA, the CDR3 is TGCAGCGTTCCCCGAGGTTTCTATGGCTACACCTTC.

This clone was seen just once. The rearrangement uses TRBV6-5 and TRBJ2-1, with TRBD2 matching over 10 bases. The germline V gene encodes CDR1 MNHEY and CDR2 SVGAGI. V gave up 4 bases and J gave up 8 bases; unmatched junction bases: 8. The CDR3 loop spans 15 amino acids. For the CDR3, the DNA is TGTGCCAGCAGTTCGTTAGGGACTAGCGTTTATGAGCAGTTCTTC. Protein sequence: CASSSLGTSVYEQFF.

The chain joins TRBV29-1 to TRBJ2-3; TRBD2 matches at 15 bases. Germline V gene lookup returns CDR1 SQVTM and CDR2 ANQGSEA. The CDR3 consists of 16 residues. V gave up 2 bases and J gave up 5 bases; unmatched junction bases: 5. The CDR3 region is CSVERGTSGRIDTQYF. CDR3 DNA sequence: TGCAGCGTTGAAAGGGGGACTAGCGGGAGGATAGATACGCAGTATTTT.

V gene TRBV7-6 combines with J gene TRBJ2-1, with D hard to call. The length of the CDR3 is 13 residues. V lost 0 bases and J lost 9, with 9 bases in between. Germline V lookup: CDR1 SGHVS, CDR2 FNYEAQ. CDR3 DNA: TGTGCCAGCAGCTTAGCGCTATCGGTTGAGCAGTTCTTC. As protein: CASSLALSVEQFF.

This clone was counted once. The chain combines TRBV6-1 with TRBJ1-6; 7 bases are shared with TRBD1. Germline V CDR1 and CDR2: MNHNS, SASEGT. The V segment lost 8 bases and the J segment 5 bases; nucleotides outside the gene matches: 3. The CDR3 loop spans 13 amino acids. CDR3 DNA sequence: TGTGCCAGCTTAACAGGGGATAATTCACCCCTCCACTTT. It specifies CASLTGDNSPLHF.

This clone was seen more than once but under ten times. The gene calls are TRBV27 and TRBJ1-4; 7 bases match TRBD1. CDR3 length: 15 residues. J lost 2 bases, V lost 5 bases, and 5 bases had no gene match. The germline V gene encodes CDR1 MNHEY and CDR2 SMNVEV (reference sequence). The CDR3 DNA follows: TGTGCCAGCAGTCAGTCAGGGGGGACTAATGAAAAACTGTTTTTT. It codes for CASSQSGGTNEKLFF.

The chain joins TRBV7-8 to TRBJ1-2, with 7 positions matching TRBD1. The germline gives CDR1 SGHVS, CDR2 FQNEAQ. V shed 8 bases and J 2 bases; nucleotides not matched to a gene: 11. CDR3 length: 15 residues. CDR3 residues: CASLPTGDSNYGYTF. The CDR3 DNA reads TGTGCCAGCTTACCAACAGGGGACTCAAACTATGGCTACACCTTC.

This clone was recorded a few times. The rearrangement links TRBV14 to TRBJ2-1; 9 bases fit TRBD2. Trimming cost V 1 base and J 6 bases; bases outside gene matches: 4. The CDR3 has 15 residues. Germline V lookup: CDR1 SGHDN, CDR2 FVKESK. CDR3 loop: CASSQVAGAPNEQFF. CDR3 nucleotide sequence: TGTGCCAGCAGCCAAGTAGCGGGGGCCCCCAATGAGCAGTTCTTC. Full variable domain (remainder filled in from reference TRBV14 and TRBJ2-1): EAGVTQFPSHSVIEKGQTVTLRCDPISGHDNLYWYRRVMGKEIKFLLHFVKESKQDESGMPNNRFLAERTGGTYSTLKVQPAELEDSGVYFCASSQVAGAPNEQFFGPGTRLTVL.

The chain employs TRBV7-6 and TRBJ2-7; weak D call: TRBD1 (6 bases). Germline V gene lookup returns CDR1 SGHVS and CDR2 FNYEAQ. The CDR3 consists of 16 residues. Deletions cut 5 bases from V and 1 base from J, with 18 bases between. The CDR3 sequence: CASSEGERAYSYEQYF. The CDR3 bases are TGTGCCAGCAGCGAGGGGGAGAGGGCCTATTCCTACGAGCAGTACTTC.

The gene calls are TRBV7-9 and TRBJ2-1, with TRBD1 identical over 8 bases. The CDR3 loop spans 16 amino acids. Germline CDR1 reads SEHNR; CDR2 reads FQNEAQ (reference sequence). The ends lost 6 bases at V and 8 bases at J; junction bases unmatched: 15. The CDR3 DNA reads as TGTGCCAGCAGTCAGAGCGACAGGGGATTTAGGGATGAGCAGTTCTTC. This sequence encodes CASSQSDRGFRDEQFF.

The chain couples TRBV5-6 to TRBJ2-5, with 7 positions matching TRBD1. Trimming took 0 bases from V and 5 from J; bases not matched to a gene: 4. Looked up from germline, CDR1 is SGHDT and CDR2 is YYEEEE. The CDR3 covers 14 residues. The CDR3 nucleotides read TGTGCCAGCAGCTTGGTAGACAGGGTGGAGACCCAGTACTTC. It encodes CASSLVDRVETQYF.

The V and J genes are TRBV13 and TRBJ1-6, with 7 bases lining up with TRBD1. V lost 5 bases to trimming and J lost 7 bases; unmatched junction nucleotides: 8. The germline gives CDR1 PRHDT, CDR2 FYEKMQ (reference sequence). This CDR3 is 15 amino acids long. Written as DNA, the CDR3 is TGTGCCAGCAGCGCCGACAGGGCCACAAATTCACCCCTCCACTTT. Translation: CASSADRATNSPLHF. Variable domain in full (rest from reference TRBV13 and TRBJ1-6): AAGVIQSPRHLIKEKRETATLKCYPIPRHDTVYWYQQGPGQDPQFLISFYEKMQSDKGSIPDRFSAQQFSDYHSELNMSSLELGDSALYFCASSADRATNSPLHFGNGTRLTVT.

The rearrangement joins TRBV27 to TRBJ2-6, with 7 bases lining up with TRBD2. V shed 6 bases, J shed 3 bases, and the junction held 5 bases outside the gene matches. This CDR3 is built from 15 residues. Germline V gene sequence: CDR1 MNHEY, CDR2 SMNVEV (reference sequence). The CDR3 loop is CASSWGGVGANVLTF. The CDR3 nucleotides are TGTGCCAGCAGCTGGGGGGGGGTTGGGGCCAACGTCCTGACTTTC.

The chain joins TRBV6-6 to TRBJ1-5; 7 positions agree with TRBD1. The V gene's germline CDR1 is MNHNY and CDR2 SVGAGI (reference sequence). This CDR3 has 15 amino acids. V lost 6 bases, J lost 8 bases, and 13 bases stayed unmatched. The chain's CDR3 is CASSLRDSPIEPQHF. The CDR3 DNA reads TGTGCCAGCAGCCTACGGGACAGCCCAATCGAGCCCCAGCATTTT.

The V gene is TRBV27, the J gene TRBJ1-1, with D possibly TRBD1 on 5 matching bases. The CDR3 consists of 14 residues. The V gene lost 3 bases and the J gene lost 3 bases, with 11 bases spanning the gap. Germline V gene sequence: CDR1 MNHEY, CDR2 SMNVEV (reference sequence). The CDR3 loop is CASSFGGGDTEAFF. CDR3 nucleotides: TGTGCCAGCAGTTTCGGGGGAGGGGACACTGAAGCTTTCTTT.